The 27 T cell receptor beta chains in this list originate from one sample, sequenced in a study of shared clonotypes between healthy human individuals. Method: immunoSEQ multiplex PCR; TCRdb's copy keeps in-frame clones and lacks some. This sample has roughly 1.5 million clones, with around 98% found just once. Sequencing was performed on naive CD4+ T cells sorted from blood. Specified subset: CD45RA+ positively selected. These receptors came from a man under 40 in good health.

V and J are TRBV28 and TRBJ1-5; 8 nucleotides agree with TRBD1. Germline V gene sequence: CDR1 MDHEN, CDR2 SYDVKM. J lost 4 bases, V lost 6 bases, and 5 bases had no gene match. The CDR3 length is 14 residues. The DNA for the CDR3 is TGTGCCAGCAGAAACGACAGGGGAAATCAGCCCCAGCATTTT. Amino acid sequence: CASRNDRGNQPQHF.

For this clone: This sample includes further DNA sequences coding for the same CDR3. The rearrangement uses TRBV19 and TRBJ1-2, with D unresolved. Looked up from germline, CDR1 is LNHDA and CDR2 is SQIVND (reference sequence). V shed 3 bases and J shed 8 bases, with 10 bases lying between them. The CDR3 runs 12 residues. The CDR3 coding sequence is TGTGCCAGTAGTATCCCGGGGTCAGGCTACACCTTC. This codes for CASSIPGSGYTF. Complete variable domain (other parts from reference TRBV19 and TRBJ1-2): DGGITQSPKYLFRKEGQNVTLSCEQNLNHDAMYWYRQDPGQGLRLIYYSQIVNDFQKGDIAEGYSVSREKKESFPLTVTSAQKNPTAFYLCASSIPGSGYTFGSGTRLTVV.

Details on this clone: An end of the junction does not agree with germline; a read error may underlie this. The chain employs TRBV20-1 and TRBJ2-7; maybe TRBD1 (5 bases). Germline CDR1 DFQATT, CDR2 SNEGSKA (reference sequence). The CDR3 is made up of 11 amino acids. The CDR3 DNA reads TGCAGTGCTAGTCCCATCAGGGTTATGGACTTC. This gives the protein CSASPIRVMDF.

V usage is TRBV5-4 and J usage is TRBJ1-1; 11 bases match TRBD1. V lost 4 bases and J lost 6; bases outside the gene matches: 5. The CDR3 is made up of 14 amino acids. The germline gives CDR1 SGHNT, CDR2 YYREEE (reference sequence). The CDR3 bases are TGTGCCAGCAGCCGTAAGGACAGGGGGCCTGAAGCTTTCTTT. Translation: CASSRKDRGPEAFF. Full variable domain (outside the CDR3, taken from reference TRBV5-4 and TRBJ1-1): ETGVTQSPTHLIKTRGQQVTLRCSSQSGHNTVSWYQQALGQGPQFIFQYYREEENGRGNFPPRFSGLQFPNYSSELNVNALELDDSALYLCASSRKDRGPEAFFGQGTRLTVV.

The J gene is TRBJ2-2, the V gene TRBV28; D is perhaps TRBD2 (6 bases). The germline V and J ends were trimmed by 5 bases and 4 bases, with 17 bases remaining between them. The CDR3 is 16 residues long. The germline gives CDR1 MDHEN, CDR2 SYDVKM. This CDR3 reads CASSHLGSGGTGELFF. The CDR3 region has the DNA TGTGCCAGCAGTCATCTAGGGTCCGGGGGCACCGGGGAGCTGTTTTTT.

A word on this clone: This sample includes further DNA sequences coding for the same CDR3. The V gene is TRBV11-3, the J gene TRBJ2-7, with D unclear. The V end lost 3 bases, the J end lost 0 bases, and 9 bases lay between the germline ends. There are 14 residues in the CDR3. In germline, CDR1 is SGHNT, CDR2 YENEEA. The CDR3 here is CASSLGSSSYEQYF. In DNA form, the CDR3 reads TGTGCCAGCAGCTTGGGCAGTAGCTCCTACGAGCAGTACTTC. Using reference TRBV11-3 and TRBJ2-7 for the parts outside the CDR3, the full variable domain is EAGVVQSPRYKIIEKKQPVAFWCNPISGHNTLYWYLQNLGQGPELLIRYENEEAVDDSQLPKDRFSAERLKGVDSTLKIQPAELGDSAVYLCASSLGSSSYEQYFGPGTRLTVT.

The V and J genes are TRBV14 and TRBJ2-7; 10 bases are shared with TRBD1. This CDR3 has 15 amino acids. The junction had 7 bases not matched to a gene; V was cut back by 4 bases and J by 4 bases. CDR1 and CDR2 from the germline V gene are SGHDN and FVKESK. In nucleotides, the CDR3 is TGTGCCAGCAGCCCGCGACAGGGGGCGCGGTACGAGCAGTACTTC. Translation: CASSPRQGARYEQYF. Using reference TRBV14 and TRBJ2-7 for the parts outside the CDR3, the full variable domain is EAGVTQFPSHSVIEKGQTVTLRCDPISGHDNLYWYRRVMGKEIKFLLHFVKESKQDESGMPNNRFLAERTGGTYSTLKVQPAELEDSGVYFCASSPRQGARYEQYFGPGTRLTVT.

CDR3 sequence (DNA): TGTGCCAGCAGCTGGGACAATTTAGCCGGGGAGCTGTTTTTT. It translates to CASSWDNLAGELFF. The chain has TRBV5-5 and TRBJ2-2, with D perhaps matching TRBD1 (6 bases). Germline values: CDR1 SGHKS, CDR2 YYEKEE (reference sequence). The CDR3 totals 14 residues. With 3 bases removed from V and 6 bases from J, the gap between germline ends came to 12 bases.

This rearrangement joins TRBV10-3 to TRBJ2-7; 7 bases fit TRBD1. V trimming: 3 bases; J trimming: 4 bases; junction bases outside the gene matches: 9. CDR3 size: 15 residues. CDR1 ENHRY and CDR2 SYGVKD come from the germline V gene. The DNA for the CDR3 is TGTGCCATCAGTGACCCCACAGGGGTAAGGTACGAGCAGTACTTC. This sequence encodes CAISDPTGVRYEQYF.

The rearrangement joins TRBV7-2 to TRBJ2-7, with D perhaps TRBD1 (5 bases). In germline, CDR1 is SGHTA, CDR2 FQGNSA. The V gene lost 1 base and the J gene lost 4 bases, with 11 bases spanning the gap. This CDR3 comprises 14 residues. The CDR3 here is CASSLGDSQYEQYF. Here the CDR3 DNA reads TGTGCCAGCAGCTTAGGAGACAGCCAATACGAGCAGTACTTC.

CDR3 coding DNA: TGTGCCAGCAGACGATGGGAACAGTACAATGAGCAGTTCTTC. Encoded protein: CASRRWEQYNEQFF. This sequence joins TRBV5-4 and TRBJ2-1; D call uncertain. Trimming left V 5 bases short and J 4 bases short, with 13 bases between. The CDR3 totals 14 residues. In germline, CDR1 is SGHNT, CDR2 YYREEE (reference sequence).

This rearrangement joins TRBV5-8 to TRBJ2-7; D gene ambiguous. Germline CDR1 is SGHTS and CDR2 is YDEGEE. The CDR3 runs to 14 residues. Deletions cut 0 bases from V and 4 bases from J, with 11 bases between. Here the CDR3 reads CASSLAGSRYEQYF. The CDR3 DNA is TGTGCCAGCAGCTTGGCCGGTAGCCGGTACGAGCAGTACTTC.

The chain uses TRBV6-1 and TRBJ2-1; 7 bases are shared with TRBD2. Germline CDR1 MNHNS, CDR2 SASEGT. The CDR3 contains 15 residues. Unmatched junction bases numbered 6, after V lost 6 bases and J lost 1 base. CDR3 nucleotides: TGTGCCAGCAGAGGACTAGGGGATTCCTACAATGAGCAGTTCTTC. Protein sequence: CASRGLGDSYNEQFF.

V and J are TRBV4-3 and TRBJ1-2; D gene unclear. This CDR3 comprises 14 residues. The V and J ends lost 0 bases and 4 bases respectively, with 9 bases between them. Germline V gives CDR1 LGHNA, CDR2 YSLEER. The CDR3 is CASSQEGIRYGYTF. The CDR3 coding sequence is TGCGCCAGCAGCCAAGAGGGGATTCGCTATGGCTACACCTTC.

The J gene is TRBJ2-2, the V gene TRBV27, with D perhaps TRBD2 (5 bases). CDR1 and CDR2 (germline): MNHEY, SMNVEV (reference sequence). The CDR3 sequence is 13 residues long. Trimming took 8 bases from V and 7 from J, leaving 14 bases between them. This chain's CDR3 is CASGIRRIGELFF. As DNA, the CDR3 is TGTGCCAGCGGGATCAGGAGGATCGGGGAGCTGTTTTTT.

This rearrangement joins TRBV6-6 to TRBJ1-2; unclear D gene. Germline V gives CDR1 MNHNY, CDR2 SVGAGI (reference sequence). CDR3 length: 15 residues. Trimming cost V 0 bases and J 2 bases, with 10 bases left between them. For the CDR3, the DNA is TGTGCCAGCAGTTACTCCGGCGGGTCCAACTATGGCTACACCTTC. Its protein is CASSYSGGSNYGYTF.

The chain joins TRBV5-6 to TRBJ2-1; the D gene is possibly TRBD2 (6 bases). V lost 1 base and J 0 bases, leaving 14 bases between the germline ends. Germline assignment: CDR1 SGHDT and CDR2 YYEEEE. The CDR3 spans 17 residues. CDR3 bases: TGTGCCAGCAGCTTGCTTGGAGGGGCGAACTCCTACAATGAGCAGTTCTTC. Its translation is CASSLLGGANSYNEQFF.

This rearrangement joins TRBV28 to TRBJ2-7; D is possibly TRBD1 (5 bases). V lost 7 bases, J lost 2 bases, and 18 bases lay in between. This CDR3 comprises 15 residues. The germline V gene encodes CDR1 MDHEN and CDR2 SYDVKM. The CDR3 reads CASTGSWGYTYEQYF. The CDR3 DNA reads as TGTGCCAGCACCGGATCTTGGGGCTACACCTACGAGCAGTACTTC.

The chain joins TRBV28 to TRBJ2-7; 10 nucleotides match TRBD2. J lost 1 base, V lost 7 bases, and 4 bases had no gene match. The CDR3 has 14 amino acids. The germline V gene encodes CDR1 MDHEN and CDR2 SYDVKM. The CDR3 loop is CASNQLAGSYEQYF. In DNA, the CDR3 is TGTGCCAGCAACCAACTAGCGGGGTCCTACGAGCAGTACTTC.

The chain combines TRBV25-1 with TRBJ2-3; tentative D call: TRBD1 (5 bases). In germline, CDR1 is MGHDK, CDR2 SYGVNS. The CDR3 loop spans 14 amino acids. V was cut by 4 bases and J by 4 bases, with 12 bases left in between. The CDR3 coding sequence is TGTGCCAGCAGTGTACCAGGGTATGCAGATACGCAGTATTTT. This codes for CASSVPGYADTQYF. Using reference TRBV25-1 and TRBJ2-3 for the parts outside the CDR3, the full variable domain is EADIYQTPRYLVIGTGKKITLECSQTMGHDKMYWYQQDPGMELHLIHYSYGVNSTEKGDLSSESTVSRIRTEHFPLTLESARPSHTSQYLCASSVPGYADTQYFGPGTRLTVL.

J is TRBJ2-3 and V is TRBV5-4, with 7 bases aligning to TRBD2. Germline loops: CDR1 SGHNT, CDR2 YYREEE (reference sequence). There are 18 residues in the CDR3. V lost 4 bases to trimming and J lost 4 bases; unmatched junction nucleotides: 18. CDR3 region: CASSPKLASGLAADTQYF. CDR3 DNA: TGTGCCAGCAGCCCGAAGTTGGCTAGCGGTTTGGCGGCAGATACGCAGTATTTT. Variable domain in full (rest from reference TRBV5-4 and TRBJ2-3): ETGVTQSPTHLIKTRGQQVTLRCSSQSGHNTVSWYQQALGQGPQFIFQYYREEENGRGNFPPRFSGLQFPNYSSELNVNALELDDSALYLCASSPKLASGLAADTQYFGPGTRLTVL.

The rearrangement joins TRBV4-3 to TRBJ1-5; 8 bases are shared with TRBD1. After removal of 2 bases from V and 5 bases from J, the junction contained 2 bases not matched to a gene. The germline V gene has CDR1 LGHNA and CDR2 YSLEER. This CDR3 contains 14 residues. In nucleotides, the CDR3 is TGCGCCAGCAGCCAAACCAGGGGGCATCAGCCCCAGCATTTT. This gives the protein CASSQTRGHQPQHF.

This clone is a singleton in its sample. The chain links TRBV5-1 to TRBJ2-5; D is ambiguous. The V and J ends lost 0 bases and 5 bases respectively, with 11 bases between them. There are 14 residues in the CDR3. The germline V gene encodes CDR1 SGHRS and CDR2 YFSETQ. As DNA, the CDR3 is TGCGCCAGCAGCTTGGCCTTGGTCGGGGAGACCCAGTACTTC. Amino acids: CASSLALVGETQYF.

This chain joins TRBV9 and TRBJ2-3, with D perhaps TRBD2 (6 bases). Germline loops: CDR1 SGDLS, CDR2 YYNGEE. The CDR3 length is 16 residues. The V end lost 0 bases, the J end lost 2 bases, and 13 bases lay between the germline ends. The CDR3 DNA follows: TGTGCCAGCAGCGTAGGGGCTAGCGAAAACACAGATACGCAGTATTTT. As protein: CASSVGASENTDTQYF.

Here the CDR3 DNA reads TGTGCCAGCAGCGCGCACGAAGCCGGTTATGGCTACACCTTC. Protein sequence: CASSAHEAGYGYTF. The rearrangement links TRBV7-6 to TRBJ1-2; no clear D. V gave up 5 bases and J gave up 5 bases, with 15 bases separating them. The CDR3 loop spans 14 amino acids. The germline gives CDR1 SGHVS, CDR2 FNYEAQ. Supplemented by reference TRBV7-6 and TRBJ1-2, the full variable domain reads GAGVSQSPRYKVTKRGQDVALRCDPISGHVSLYWYRQALGQGPEFLTYFNYEAQQDKSGLPNDRFSAERPEGSISTLTIQRTEQRDSAMYRCASSAHEAGYGYTFGSGTRLTVV.

This chain connects TRBV9 to TRBJ1-1; D is unclear. V was clipped by 4 bases and J by 2 bases, with 9 bases between them. The CDR3 spans 13 residues. From germline, CDR1 is SGDLS and CDR2 YYNGEE. The CDR3 spells CASSPRSNTEAFF. The CDR3 region has the DNA TGTGCCAGCAGCCCTAGGAGTAACACTGAAGCTTTCTTT. Variable domain in full (rest from reference TRBV9 and TRBJ1-1): DSGVTQTPKHLITATGQRVTLRCSPRSGDLSVYWYQQSLDQGLQFLIQYYNGEERAKGNILERFSAQQFPDLHSELNLSSLELGDSALYFCASSPRSNTEAFFGQGTRLTVV.

Comments on this clone: This sample includes further DNA sequences coding for the same CDR3. The chain is built from TRBV7-9 and TRBJ2-7; the match to TRBD1 covers 7 bases. CDR1 and CDR2 from the germline V gene are SEHNR and FQNEAQ (reference sequence). The ends lost 0 bases at V and 3 bases at J; junction bases unmatched: 2. The CDR3 spans 14 residues. As DNA, the CDR3 is TGTGCCAGCAGCTTAGCCGGGACAGTCTACGAGCAGTACTTC. Translated: CASSLAGTVYEQYF.